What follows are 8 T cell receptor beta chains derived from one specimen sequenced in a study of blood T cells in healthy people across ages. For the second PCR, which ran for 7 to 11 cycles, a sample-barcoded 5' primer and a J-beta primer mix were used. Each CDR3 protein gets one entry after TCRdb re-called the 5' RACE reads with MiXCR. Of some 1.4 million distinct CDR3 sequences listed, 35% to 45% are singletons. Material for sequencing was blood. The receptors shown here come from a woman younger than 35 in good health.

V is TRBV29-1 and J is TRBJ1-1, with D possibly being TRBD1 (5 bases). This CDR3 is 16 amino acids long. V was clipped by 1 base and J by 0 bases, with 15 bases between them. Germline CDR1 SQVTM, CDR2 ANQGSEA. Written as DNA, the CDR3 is TGCAGCGTTGAAGTTACCCCGATGACAGTGAACACTGAAGCTTTCTTT. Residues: CSVEVTPMTVNTEAFF. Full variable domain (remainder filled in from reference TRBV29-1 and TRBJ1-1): SAVISQKPSRDICQRGTSLTIQCQVDSQVTMMFWYRQQPGQSLTLIATANQGSEATYESGFVIDKFPISRPNLTFSTLTVSNMSPEDSSIYLCSVEVTPMTVNTEAFFGQGTRLTVV.

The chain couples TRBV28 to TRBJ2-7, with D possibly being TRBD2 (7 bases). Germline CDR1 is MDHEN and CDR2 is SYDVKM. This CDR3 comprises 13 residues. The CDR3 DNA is TGTGTTTCACAGGGCGGGGGCTTCTACGAGCAGTACTTC. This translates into CVSQGGGFYEQYF.

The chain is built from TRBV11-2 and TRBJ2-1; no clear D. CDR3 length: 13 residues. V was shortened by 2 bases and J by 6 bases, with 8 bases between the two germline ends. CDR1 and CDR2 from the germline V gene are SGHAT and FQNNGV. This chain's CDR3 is CASSLWAPNEQFF. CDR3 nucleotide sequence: TGTGCCAGCAGCTTATGGGCCCCCAATGAGCAGTTCTTC.

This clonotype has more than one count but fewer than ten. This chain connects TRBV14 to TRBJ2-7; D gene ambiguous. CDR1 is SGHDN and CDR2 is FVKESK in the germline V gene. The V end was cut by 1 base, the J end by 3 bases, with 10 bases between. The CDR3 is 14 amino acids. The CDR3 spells CASSQALRNYEQYF. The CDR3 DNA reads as TGTGCCAGCAGCCAAGCTTTAAGGAACTACGAGCAGTACTTC.

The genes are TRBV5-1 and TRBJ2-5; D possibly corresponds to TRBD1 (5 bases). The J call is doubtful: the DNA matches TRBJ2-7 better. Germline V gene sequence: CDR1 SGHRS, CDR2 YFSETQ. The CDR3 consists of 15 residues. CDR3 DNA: TGCGCCAGCAGCTTGGGTTGGCAGGGTTTCGACGAGCAGTACTTC. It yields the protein CASSLGWQGFDEQYF.

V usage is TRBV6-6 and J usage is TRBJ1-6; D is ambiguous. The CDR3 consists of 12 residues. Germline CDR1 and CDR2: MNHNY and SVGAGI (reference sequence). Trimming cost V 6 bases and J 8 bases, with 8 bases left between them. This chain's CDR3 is CASSDLDSPLHF. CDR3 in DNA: TGTGCCAGCAGCGACCTGGATTCACCCCTCCACTTT.

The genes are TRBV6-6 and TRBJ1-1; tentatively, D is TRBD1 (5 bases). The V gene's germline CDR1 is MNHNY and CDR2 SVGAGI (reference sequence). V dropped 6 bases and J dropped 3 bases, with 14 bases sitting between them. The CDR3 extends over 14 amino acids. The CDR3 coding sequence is TGTGCCAGCAGGTTCGTCAGGGTGGACACTGAAGCTTTCTTT. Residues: CASRFVRVDTEAFF.

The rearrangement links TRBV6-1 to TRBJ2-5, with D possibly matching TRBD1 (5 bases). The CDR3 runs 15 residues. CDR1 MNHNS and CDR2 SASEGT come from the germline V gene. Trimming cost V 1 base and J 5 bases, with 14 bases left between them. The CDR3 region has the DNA TGTGCCAGCAGTGAAGTAGGCAGGGTAATTGAGACCCAGTACTTC. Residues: CASSEVGRVIETQYF.